The 25 T cell receptor beta chains in this list originate from one sample, sequenced in a study of OX40 agonist ivuxolimab in advanced cancers. The repertoire was sequenced with immunoSEQ multiplex PCR; TCRdb's copy has only in-frame clones and lacks some. This table holds tens of thousands of clones, around 85% found once. The sample was CD4+ or CD8+ T cells sorted from blood, taken in a trial of the OX40 agonist ivuxolimab. These receptors were obtained from an adult with an advanced solid tumor such as melanoma, head and neck, liver or kidney cancer.

This sequence joins TRBV6-1 and TRBJ2-5, with 7 bases aligning to TRBD2. Germline CDR1 is MNHNS and CDR2 is SASEGT. The junction had 9 bases not matched to a gene; V was cut back by 0 bases and J by 5 bases. The CDR3 has 16 amino acids. The CDR3 DNA follows: TGTGCCAGCAGTGAAGCGCTTCTGCGGGGGTACGAGACCCAGTACTTC. This translates into CASSEALLRGYETQYF.

The chain employs TRBV6-5 and TRBJ2-7; 7 nucleotides agree with TRBD2. The CDR3 contains 14 residues. Germline V gene data show CDR1 as MNHEY and CDR2 as SVGAGI. V lost 2 bases and J lost 2; bases outside the gene matches: 3. CDR3 sequence: CASSYRGVAYEQYF. Here the CDR3 DNA reads TGTGCCAGCAGTTACCGGGGGGTAGCCTACGAGCAGTACTTC.

This rearrangement joins TRBV28 to TRBJ1-1; D is perhaps TRBD1 (5 bases). Trimming removed 3 bases from V and 5 bases from J, with 7 bases in between. The CDR3 length is 12 residues. Germline CDR1 reads MDHEN; CDR2 reads SYDVKM. The CDR3 here is CASSLYRTEAFF. DNA of the CDR3: TGTGCCAGCAGTTTGTACAGGACTGAAGCTTTCTTT.

This chain connects TRBV11-2 to TRBJ1-1, with D hard to call. The V gene lost 4 bases and the J gene lost 1 base, with 10 bases spanning the gap. The CDR3 is made up of 14 amino acids. The germline CDR1 and CDR2 sequences are SGHAT and FQNNGV. DNA of the CDR3: TGTGCCAGCAGCTCGGGTAACCGGAACACTGAAGCTTTCTTT. As protein: CASSSGNRNTEAFF. The full variable domain, rest sourced from reference TRBV11-2 and TRBJ1-1, is EAGVAQSPRYKIIEKRQSVAFWCNPISGHATLYWYQQILGQGPKLLIQFQNNGVVDDSQLPKDRFSAERLKGVDSTLKIQPAKLEDSAVYLCASSSGNRNTEAFFGQGTRLTVV.

Comments on this clone: One junction end disagrees with the germline gene, perhaps due to a read error. The V call is TRBV7-7, the J call TRBJ2-1, with TRBD1 as a possible D gene (6 bases). This CDR3 region has 14 residues. Germline CDR1 SSHAT, CDR2 FNYEAQ (reference sequence). CDR3 coding DNA: TGTGCTAGCAGCTTAGAAAGAGGGGGACATGAGCAGTTCTTC. This translates into CASSLERGGHEQFF. Together with reference TRBV7-7 and TRBJ2-1, the CDR3 gives the full variable domain: GAGVSQSPRYKVTKRGQDVTLRCDPISSHATLYWYQQALGQGPEFLTYFNYEAQPDKSGLPSDRFSAERPEGSISTLTIQRTEQRDSAMYRCASSLERGGHEQFFGPGTRLTVL.

The genes are TRBV7-7 and TRBJ2-1; 8 bases are a match to TRBD1. Trimming took 1 base from V and 8 from J; bases not matched to a gene: 13. This CDR3 is built from 17 residues. Germline assignment: CDR1 SSHAT and CDR2 FNYEAQ (reference sequence). The CDR3 region is CASSLEPGQGFTDEQFF. Written as DNA, the CDR3 is TGTGCCAGCAGCTTAGAGCCCGGACAGGGATTTACGGATGAGCAGTTCTTC. Using reference TRBV7-7 and TRBJ2-1 for the parts outside the CDR3, the full variable domain is GAGVSQSPRYKVTKRGQDVTLRCDPISSHATLYWYQQALGQGPEFLTYFNYEAQPDKSGLPSDRFSAERPEGSISTLTIQRTEQRDSAMYRCASSLEPGQGFTDEQFFGPGTRLTVL.

This clone was recorded only once. The gene calls are TRBV10-2 and TRBJ2-7; a possible D gene is TRBD2 (5 bases). The CDR3 is 15 amino acids. V gave up 4 bases and J gave up 0 bases, with 13 bases separating them. Germline lookup yields CDR1 WSHSY and CDR2 SAAADI. CDR3 region: CASSVASQSSYEQYF. The DNA of the CDR3 is TGCGCCAGCAGTGTCGCTAGCCAGAGCTCCTACGAGCAGTACTTC.

This clone has a single count. V is TRBV4-2 and J is TRBJ1-2; D unresolved. The CDR3 consists of 13 residues. The V gene lost 0 bases and the J gene lost 2 bases, with 4 bases spanning the gap. Germline V CDR1 and CDR2: LGHNA, YNFKEQ. For the CDR3, the DNA is TGTGCCAGCAGCCAAGAAGGGAACTATGGCTACACCTTC. It yields the protein CASSQEGNYGYTF.

The V and J genes are TRBV28 and TRBJ2-5, with TRBD2 identical over 12 bases. This CDR3 has 16 amino acids. V shed 4 bases and J 2 bases; nucleotides not matched to a gene: 5. Germline values: CDR1 MDHEN, CDR2 SYDVKM. As DNA, the CDR3 is TGTGCCAGCAGTTCTCGGACTAGCGGGATACAAGAGACCCAGTACTTC. Translation gives CASSSRTSGIQETQYF.

The genes are TRBV29-1 and TRBJ2-3; the D gene is possibly TRBD2 (5 bases). The CDR3 totals 14 residues. The V gene's germline CDR1 is SQVTM and CDR2 ANQGSEA. Trimming cost V 4 bases and J 2 bases, with 13 bases left between them. The CDR3 region has the DNA TGCAGCGTTGCCCCAGCGGCGACCACAGATACGCAGTATTTT. It yields the protein CSVAPAATTDTQYF.

The CDR3 DNA reads TGTGCCAGCGAAGGGTTTTCTGGGGCCAACGTCCTGACTTTC. It translates to CASEGFSGANVLTF. J is TRBJ2-6 and V is TRBV2; the D is unclear. This CDR3 spans 14 amino acids. Germline values: CDR1 SNHLY, CDR2 FYNNEI. V was clipped by 8 bases and J by 1 base, with 9 bases between them.

This chain links TRBV7-2 with TRBJ1-3; no firm D call. This CDR3 comprises 13 residues. The V and J ends lost 4 bases and 0 bases respectively, with 4 bases between them. Germline assignment: CDR1 SGHTA and CDR2 FQGNSA. The CDR3 DNA follows: TGTGCCAGCAGCTACAGCTCTGGAAACACCATATATTTT. Translating gives CASSYSSGNTIYF.

This clone was seen only once. The chain is built from TRBV18 and TRBJ1-3; 7 nucleotides align to TRBD1. This CDR3 is 15 amino acids long. Germline CDR1 reads KGHSH; CDR2 reads LQKENI. V lost 2 bases and J lost 1; bases outside the gene matches: 2. In DNA, the CDR3 is TGTGCCAGCTCACCAACGACAGGGTCTGGAAACACCATATATTTT. Its translation is CASSPTTGSGNTIYF.

The chain links TRBV19 to TRBJ1-2; 9 positions agree with TRBD1. Germline CDR1 reads LNHDA; CDR2 reads SQIVND (reference sequence). This CDR3 has 16 residues. Trimming removed 6 bases from V and 2 bases from J; junction bases left unmatched: 10. The CDR3 loop is CASRPAYGQGNYGYTF. The CDR3 bases are TGTGCCAGTAGGCCCGCCTACGGACAGGGGAACTATGGCTACACCTTC.

The rearrangement joins TRBV5-4 to TRBJ2-3; D might be TRBD1 or TRBD2, each matching 6 bases. This CDR3 comprises 16 residues. Germline CDR1 is SGHNT and CDR2 is YYREEE (reference sequence). V shed 4 bases and J shed 3 bases, with 18 bases lying between them. In nucleotides, the CDR3 is TGTGCCAGCAGCCCAACAGGGACTCGGGTAACAGATACGCAGTATTTT. Amino acids: CASSPTGTRVTDTQYF.

The CDR3 reads CASTDTGSSENIQYF. CDR3 bases: TGTGCCAGCACCGATACAGGGTCATCGGAAAACATTCAGTACTTC. This chain joins TRBV25-1 and TRBJ2-4; possible D gene TRBD1, 6 bases. The CDR3 sequence is 15 residues long. Germline-derived CDR1 and CDR2 are MGHDK and SYGVNS. Trimming removed 7 bases at V and 5 bases at J, with 18 bases between.

V and J are TRBV6-5 and TRBJ2-5; 7 bases line up with TRBD2. CDR1 is MNHEY, CDR2 SVGAGI, per germline. This CDR3 spans 14 amino acids. V was pared by 7 bases and J by 1 base, with 6 bases of the junction left unmatched. The CDR3, as DNA: TGTGCCAGCATCCACGGGGGGTCCCAAGAGACCCAGTACTTC. It codes for CASIHGGSQETQYF.

The chain uses TRBV27 and TRBJ1-1; 7 bases agree with TRBD1. Germline CDR1 is MNHEY and CDR2 is SMNVEV (reference sequence). This CDR3 region has 14 residues. J lost 3 bases, V lost 4 bases, and 5 bases had no gene match. This CDR3 is CASSSDRVYTEAFF. The CDR3, as DNA: TGTGCCAGCAGTTCCGACAGGGTATACACTGAAGCTTTCTTT.

This clone was picked up one time. The chain uses TRBV10-3 and TRBJ2-1; 9 nucleotides match TRBD2. Unmatched junction bases numbered 8, after V lost 2 bases and J lost 3 bases. Germline values: CDR1 ENHRY, CDR2 SYGVKD. There are 17 residues in the CDR3. The CDR3 region is CAISETILAGYYNEQFF. CDR3 bases: TGTGCCATCAGTGAGACTATCCTAGCGGGGTACTACAATGAGCAGTTCTTC.

Remarks on this clone: The junction shows a germline mismatch at one end, possibly a read error. The chain has TRBV19 and TRBJ2-3; TRBD2 aligns across 7 bases. Germline CDR1 reads LNHDA; CDR2 reads SQIVND (reference sequence). This CDR3 is 15 amino acids long. The CDR3, as DNA: TGTGCCAGTAGTATTTCCGGGGGGAGCACAGATGCGCAGTATTTT. It is translated as CASSISGGSTDAQYF.

This sequence joins TRBV5-1 and TRBJ2-5, with 10 bases lining up with TRBD1. The length of the CDR3 is 15 residues. Germline loops: CDR1 SGHRS, CDR2 YFSETQ. The junction had 2 bases not matched to a gene; V was cut back by 2 bases and J by 1 base. The CDR3 sequence is CASSFGTGVQETQYF. The CDR3 region has the DNA TGCGCCAGCAGCTTCGGGACAGGGGTCCAAGAGACCCAGTACTTC. The full variable domain, rest sourced from reference TRBV5-1 and TRBJ2-5, is KAGVTQTPRYLIKTRGQQVTLSCSPISGHRSVSWYQQTPGQGLQFLFEYFSETQRNKGNFPGRFSGRQFSNSRSEMNVSTLELGDSALYLCASSFGTGVQETQYFGPGTRLLVL.

This rearrangement joins TRBV7-8 to TRBJ2-5; D gene unclear. From germline, CDR1 is SGHVS and CDR2 FQNEAQ. The V gene lost 5 bases and the J gene lost 2 bases, with 3 bases spanning the gap. This CDR3 contains 11 residues. The CDR3 spells CASSEQETQYF. The DNA of the CDR3 is TGTGCCAGCAGCGAACAAGAGACCCAGTACTTC.

The rearrangement joins TRBV11-3 to TRBJ2-5, with TRBD1 as a possible D gene (6 bases). The CDR3 length is 15 residues. V was trimmed by 0 bases and J by 5 bases, leaving 13 bases between them. The germline V gene has CDR1 SGHNT and CDR2 YENEEA. The CDR3 bases are TGTGCCAGCAGCTTAGATGGAACAGGGCGGGAGACCCAGTACTTC. This encodes CASSLDGTGRETQYF.

The chain has TRBV18 and TRBJ2-2; D gene uncertain. This CDR3 spans 17 amino acids. The V and J ends lost 1 base and 0 bases respectively, with 12 bases between them. Germline CDR1 reads KGHSH; CDR2 reads LQKENI. The CDR3 DNA reads as TGTGCCAGCTCACCACTCCCCACGACGACGAACACCGGGGAGCTGTTTTTT. Amino acids: CASSPLPTTTNTGELFF.

CDR3 region: CASSPGQGAGGYTF. The DNA of the CDR3 is TGCGCCAGCAGCCCGGGACAGGGGGCAGGTGGCTACACCTTC. The chain recombines TRBV4-3 with TRBJ1-2; the match to TRBD1 covers 12 bases. CDR3 size: 14 residues. Germline CDR1 is LGHNA and CDR2 is YSLEER. Trimming took 4 bases from V and 7 from J; bases not matched to a gene: 4.